Listed here are 20 T cell receptor beta chains from one sample, sequenced in a study of blood T cell repertoires in COVID-19. The table came from immunoSEQ multiplex PCR; TCRdb's copy has only in-frame clones and leaves some out. The sample has more than 250,000 clones; approximately 88% are singletons. The sequenced sample was peripheral blood. The receptors here all came from a woman aged 25 to 45 with COVID-19, enrolled during active disease.

The chain combines TRBV13 with TRBJ2-7, with TRBD2 matching 7 bases. CDR3 size: 14 residues. In germline, CDR1 is PRHDT, CDR2 FYEKMQ (reference sequence). The V gene end was trimmed by 5 bases and the J gene end by 4 bases; junction bases not matched to a gene: 8. The CDR3 here is CASSPRREVYEQYF. The CDR3 nucleotides are TGTGCCAGCAGCCCTCGTCGGGAGGTTTACGAGCAGTACTTC. Looking up the rest from reference TRBV13 and TRBJ2-7 gives the full variable domain: AAGVIQSPRHLIKEKRETATLKCYPIPRHDTVYWYQQGPGQDPQFLISFYEKMQSDKGSIPDRFSAQQFSDYHSELNMSSLELGDSALYFCASSPRREVYEQYFGPGTRLTVT.

The rearrangement links TRBV27 to TRBJ1-5; TRBD1 aligns across 8 bases. From germline, CDR1 is MNHEY and CDR2 SMNVEV (reference sequence). The CDR3 runs 15 residues. V gave up 8 bases and J gave up 4 bases; unmatched junction bases: 10. The CDR3 nucleotides are TGTGCCAGCCGGACAGGGAACACTAATAATCAGCCCCAGCATTTT. Encoded protein: CASRTGNTNNQPQHF.

V is TRBV19 and J is TRBJ1-5; 7 nucleotides line up with TRBD1. The germline V gene has CDR1 LNHDA and CDR2 SQIVND (reference sequence). The junction had 9 bases not matched to a gene; V was cut back by 4 bases and J by 9 bases. This CDR3 is built from 14 residues. The CDR3 spells CASSTRQGHMPQHF. The CDR3 DNA reads as TGTGCCAGTAGTACCCGACAGGGACATATGCCCCAGCATTTT.

The rearrangement uses TRBV15 and TRBJ1-1; TRBD1 matches at 7 bases. V shed 5 bases and J 4 bases; nucleotides not matched to a gene: 10. The CDR3 is 15 amino acids. Germline V gene sequence: CDR1 LNHNV, CDR2 YYDKDF (reference sequence). The CDR3 loop is CATSALNRGATEAFF. The CDR3 DNA reads TGTGCCACCAGCGCCTTAAACAGGGGTGCCACTGAAGCTTTCTTT.

On this clone: At the DNA level, this CDR3 is encoded by other sequences in the same sample as well. The chain carries TRBV7-2 and TRBJ1-5; the D gene is possibly TRBD1 (5 bases). V was clipped by 3 bases and J by 0 bases, with 9 bases between them. The CDR3 is 15 residues long. Germline CDR1 is SGHTA and CDR2 is FQGNSA. CDR3 nucleotide sequence: TGTGCCAGCAGCTTGGGGCAGGCTAGCAATCAGCCCCAGCATTTT. This codes for CASSLGQASNQPQHF.

The rearrangement joins TRBV29-1 to TRBJ1-1, with a possible D match to TRBD1 (5 bases). CDR3 length: 14 amino acids. V gave up 4 bases and J gave up 0 bases, with 12 bases separating them. From germline, CDR1 is SQVTM and CDR2 ANQGSEA. The CDR3 DNA reads TGCAGCGTTGTCCAGGGAACATTGAACACTGAAGCTTTCTTT. It specifies CSVVQGTLNTEAFF.

The chain links TRBV14 to TRBJ1-1; TRBD1 aligns across 7 bases. CDR3 size: 14 residues. Germline values: CDR1 SGHDN, CDR2 FVKESK. V lost 0 bases, J lost 7 bases, and 5 bases stayed unmatched. The CDR3: CASSQDGGTDEAFF. The CDR3, as DNA: TGTGCCAGCAGCCAAGATGGGGGGACAGATGAAGCTTTCTTT.

This clone was seen a single time. This chain joins TRBV9 and TRBJ2-1; D is ambiguous. The CDR3 consists of 14 residues. V was shortened by 4 bases and J by 0 bases, with 8 bases between the two germline ends. Germline CDR1 SGDLS, CDR2 YYNGEE. The DNA for the CDR3 is TGTGCCAGCAGCCCACGGAGCTCCTACAATGAGCAGTTCTTC. Encoded protein: CASSPRSSYNEQFF.

This chain connects TRBV10-3 to TRBJ2-2; 7 bases fit TRBD1. The CDR3 is 13 amino acids. From germline, CDR1 is ENHRY and CDR2 SYGVKD. With 6 bases clipped from V and 7 bases from J, the junction kept 5 bases outside the gene matches. CDR3 amino acids: CAISLQGDGELFF. The CDR3 nucleotides read TGTGCCATCAGCCTCCAGGGGGACGGGGAGCTGTTTTTT.

The genes are TRBV7-3 and TRBJ1-5, with D perhaps TRBD1 (6 bases). Germline V gene sequence: CDR1 SGHTA, CDR2 FQGTGA. Trimming pared 8 bases from V and 0 bases from J, leaving 8 bases between. This CDR3 has 13 residues. The CDR3 loop is CASAQGSNQPQHF. The DNA of the CDR3 is TGTGCCAGCGCACAGGGTAGCAATCAGCCCCAGCATTTT. Drawing the rest from reference TRBV7-3 and TRBJ1-5, the complete variable domain is GAGVSQTPSNKVTEKGKYVELRCDPISGHTALYWYRQSLGQGPEFLIYFQGTGAADDSGLPNDRFFAVRPEGSVSTLKIQRTERGDSAVYLCASAQGSNQPQHFGDGTRLSIL.

This chain uses TRBV25-1 with TRBJ1-2, with a tentative D call TRBD1 (5 bases). V lost 3 bases, J lost 7 bases, and 15 bases lay in between. The CDR3 has 14 amino acids. Per germline, CDR1 MGHDK and CDR2 SYGVNS. Here the CDR3 reads CASSDTRQTGGYTF. CDR3 nucleotides: TGTGCCAGCAGTGACACCCGACAGACCGGTGGCTACACCTTC.

This rearrangement joins TRBV7-9 to TRBJ1-4; 9 nucleotides line up with TRBD1. Looked up from germline, CDR1 is SEHNR and CDR2 is FQNEAQ (reference sequence). The CDR3 consists of 16 residues. V was pared by 5 bases and J by 13 bases, with 17 bases of the junction left unmatched. The chain's CDR3 is CASSILSGTGKGRLFF. CDR3 nucleotide sequence: TGTGCCAGCAGCATTCTCTCCGGGACAGGGAAGGGAAGACTGTTTTTT.

The rearrangement joins TRBV5-5 to TRBJ2-7, with D unclear. Germline lookup yields CDR1 SGHKS and CDR2 YYEKEE (reference sequence). Trimming pared 1 base from V and 2 bases from J, leaving 22 bases between. The CDR3 contains 18 residues. The CDR3 DNA reads as TGTGCCAGCAGCTTGCGCCCGCGAACAGTACATGGTGCCTACGAGCAGTACGTC. Translating it yields CASSLRPRTVHGAYEQYV.

This chain uses TRBV4-1 with TRBJ2-6; 7 bases are shared with TRBD1. This CDR3 is 16 amino acids long. Germline lookup yields CDR1 MGHRA and CDR2 YSYEKL. J was trimmed by 2 bases and V by 6 bases; bases with no gene match: 7. The CDR3 here is CASRDTDRAGANVLTF. The CDR3 DNA is TGCGCCAGCAGGGACACTGACAGGGCTGGGGCCAACGTCCTGACTTTC.

This chain uses TRBV7-2 with TRBJ1-6, with 8 bases lining up with TRBD1. CDR1 SGHTA and CDR2 FQGNSA come from the germline V gene. CDR3 size: 14 residues. The ends lost 2 bases at V and 8 bases at J; junction bases unmatched: 2. The CDR3 loop is CASSLNRGYSPLHF. DNA of the CDR3: TGTGCCAGCAGCTTAAACAGGGGGTATTCACCCCTCCACTTT. The full variable domain, with the rest looked up from reference TRBV7-2 and TRBJ1-6, is GAGVSQSPSNKVTEKGKDVELRCDPISGHTALYWYRQSLGQGLEFLIYFQGNSAPDKSGLPSDRFSAERTGGSVSTLTIQRTQQEDSAVYLCASSLNRGYSPLHFGNGTRLTVT.

This clone was seen more than once but under ten times. The chain uses TRBV10-2 and TRBJ1-2; the match to TRBD1 covers 9 bases. Germline assignment: CDR1 WSHSY and CDR2 SAAADI. After removal of 7 bases from V and 2 bases from J, the junction contained 5 bases not matched to a gene. CDR3 length equals 14 residues. CDR3 coding DNA: TGCGCCAGCACCCGGACAGGGGAGAACTATGGCTACACCTTC. This codes for CASTRTGENYGYTF.

V and J are TRBV9 and TRBJ1-1, with D unclear. The CDR3 is 13 amino acids. Germline V gene lookup returns CDR1 SGDLS and CDR2 YYNGEE. Deletions cut 5 bases from V and 4 bases from J, with 12 bases between. The CDR3 spells CASSTEASTEAFF. The CDR3, as DNA: TGTGCCAGCAGTACCGAGGCGAGCACTGAAGCTTTCTTT.

V and J are TRBV7-2 and TRBJ1-2; TRBD1 aligns across 7 bases. V gave up 8 bases and J gave up 6 bases; unmatched junction bases: 24. Germline V gene sequence: CDR1 SGHTA, CDR2 FQGNSA. The CDR3 runs 18 residues. CDR3 in DNA: TGTGCCAGCGGACACCAGGCGTTAGGGACAGACTCCCCGGATGGCTACACCTTC. It codes for CASGHQALGTDSPDGYTF.

This rearrangement joins TRBV4-2 to TRBJ2-1; 9 nucleotides agree with TRBD2. The V and J ends lost 1 base and 2 bases, in that order; junction bases with no gene match: 3. The germline V gene has CDR1 LGHNA and CDR2 YNFKEQ. The CDR3 loop spans 16 amino acids. CDR3 nucleotide sequence: TGTGCCAGCAGCCAAGCGCGGGGGGGCCCCTACAATGAGCAGTTCTTC. Translated, it gives CASSQARGGPYNEQFF.

The chain couples TRBV28 to TRBJ1-1, with a weak D call TRBD1 (5 bases). CDR3 length: 11 residues. V lost 7 bases, J lost 10 bases, and 13 bases lay in between. Germline V gene sequence: CDR1 MDHEN, CDR2 SYDVKM. CDR3 amino acids: CASTQGGGAFF. The CDR3 region has the DNA TGTGCCAGCACTCAGGGAGGCGGAGCTTTCTTT.